The clone carrying this T cell receptor (beta chain) was seen many times. Its specificity is not known. This specimen comes from a study of T cell repertoires in cytomegalovirus infection. Across the whole study: HLA-B-restricted CMV epitopes that are well studied, plus recently identified HLA-C-restricted ones, were used by the study. Matching HLA type, along with CMV infection, was indicated by public TCR beta signatures. Regarding the study as a whole: Summed frequency of public TCR beta families distinguished CMV carriers with the relevant HLA. The ex vivo response showed dominance by HLA-C-restricted CMV-specific TCR beta clonotypes.

In TCRdb, the reads were re-called with MiXCR into one record per CDR3 protein. The table records more than 250,000 distinct CDR3 sequences, around 25% of them present only once. The specimen comprised cultured PBMCs, sampled from culture after CMV antigen stimulation. This receptor was taken from a human donor in good health (CMV status not recorded). Some clones in this sample may be carry-over from other donors' samples.

This CDR3 is CASSRNPGTGARNQPQHF. The CDR3 bases are TGTGCCAGCAGCCGCAACCCCGGGACAGGGGCGCGCAATCAGCCCCAGCATTTT. The rearrangement joins TRBV12-3 or TRBV12-4 to TRBJ1-5, with 10 bases aligning to TRBD1. The CDR3 runs to 18 residues. The J segment lost 2 bases and the V segment lost 6 bases, leaving 13 bases of the junction unmatched.